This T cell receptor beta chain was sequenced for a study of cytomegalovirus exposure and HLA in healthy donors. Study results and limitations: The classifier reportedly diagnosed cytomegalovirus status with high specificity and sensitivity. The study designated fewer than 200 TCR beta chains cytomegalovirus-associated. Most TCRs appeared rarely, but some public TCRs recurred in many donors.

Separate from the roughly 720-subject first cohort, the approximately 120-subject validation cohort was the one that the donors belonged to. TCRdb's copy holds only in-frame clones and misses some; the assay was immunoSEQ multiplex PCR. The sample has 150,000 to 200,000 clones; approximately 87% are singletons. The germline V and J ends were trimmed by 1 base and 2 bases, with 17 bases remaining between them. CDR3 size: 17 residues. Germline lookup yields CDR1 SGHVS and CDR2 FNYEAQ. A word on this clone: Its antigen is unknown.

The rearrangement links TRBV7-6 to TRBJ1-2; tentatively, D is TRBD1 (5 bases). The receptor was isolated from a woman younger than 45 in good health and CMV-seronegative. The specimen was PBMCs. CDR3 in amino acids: CASSLEASREWNYGYTF. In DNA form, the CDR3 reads TGTGCCAGCAGCTTAGAAGCGTCCAGGGAGTGGAACTATGGCTACACCTTC.